The rows below give T cell receptor beta chains drawn from one sample of a study of T cell responses to AZD1222 COVID-19 vaccine. Measured with immunoSEQ multiplex PCR; TCRdb has only the in-frame clones, and not every one. The data show approximately 60,000 clones, less than 90% seen once. Sequenced material: peripheral blood, taken 28 days after the second AZD1222 dose. Receptors were obtained from an adult who received the AZD1222 COVID-19 vaccine. Both conserved end residues are part of each CDR3. D genes are given only for firm matches. Clone size is stated in some rows and not others, as once, few, many or a class when expanded.

clone size: .; J gene: TRBJ2-2; D gene: .; V gene: TRBV19; CDR3 DNA: TGTGCCAGTAGAGAGGACCCCAACACCGGGGAGCTGTTTTTT; CDR3 protein: CASREDPNTGELFF
clone size: .; J gene: TRBJ1-5; D gene: .; V gene: TRBV6-6; CDR3 DNA: TGTGCCAGCAGTTACGTTGGTGGGGCCGGACAGCCCCAGCATTTT; CDR3 protein: CASSYVGGAGQPQHF
clone size: .; J gene: TRBJ2-2; D gene: .; V gene: TRBV28; CDR3 DNA: TGTGCCAGCAGTTTAAGGGAGCAGGGGCCTTACACCGGGGAGCTGTTTTTT; CDR3 protein: CASSLREQGPYTGELFF
clone size: .; J gene: TRBJ2-7; D gene: .; V gene: TRBV2; CDR3 DNA: TGTGCCAGCAGTGATCTTATTTCGGGGGTCGAGCAGTACTTC; CDR3 protein: CASSDLISGVEQYF
clone size: .; J gene: TRBJ2-2; D gene: .; V gene: TRBV7-8; CDR3 DNA: TGTGCCAGCAGCCCAGGGATCACCGGGGAGCTGTTTTTT; CDR3 protein: CASSPGITGELFF
clone size: .; J gene: TRBJ1-4; D gene: .; V gene: TRBV11-2; CDR3 DNA: TGTGCCAGCAGCCCGCGCTCAACTAATGAAAAACTGTTTTTT; CDR3 protein: CASSPRSTNEKLFF
clone size: once; J gene: TRBJ2-1; D gene: .; V gene: TRBV7-2; CDR3 DNA: TGTGCCAGCAGCTTAGTTCTTAGAGGGAATGAGCAGTTCTTC; CDR3 protein: CASSLVLRGNEQFF
clone size: .; J gene: TRBJ1-4; D gene: .; V gene: TRBV2; CDR3 DNA: TGTGCCAGCAGTGCCGAACGTAGGGAAAAACTGTTTTTT; CDR3 protein: CASSAERREKLFF
clone size: .; J gene: TRBJ2-1; D gene: TRBD1; V gene: TRBV7-7; CDR3 DNA: TGTGCTAGCAGCCCGCGACAGGGAGACAATGAGCAGTTCTTC; CDR3 protein: CASSPRQGDNEQFF
clone size: .; J gene: TRBJ2-5; D gene: TRBD2; V gene: TRBV5-1; CDR3 DNA: TGCGCCAGCAGCTTGCCCACTAGCGGGAGTACCCAAGAGACCCAGTACTTC; CDR3 protein: CASSLPTSGSTQETQYF
clone size: .; J gene: TRBJ2-7; D gene: .; V gene: TRBV7-2; CDR3 DNA: TGTGCCAGCAGCTTAGCAGGACAAGCGGGCCACGAGCAGTACTTC; CDR3 protein: CASSLAGQAGHEQYF
clone size: .; J gene: TRBJ2-1; D gene: .; V gene: TRBV19; CDR3 DNA: TGTGCCAGTAGTCAGCGGATTAGCTCCTACAATGAGCAGTTCTTC; CDR3 protein: CASSQRISSYNEQFF
clone size: .; J gene: TRBJ1-5; D gene: .; V gene: TRBV30; CDR3 DNA: TGTGCCTGGAACCCTGGGGCCACAAATCAGCCCCAGCATTTT; CDR3 protein: CAWNPGATNQPQHF
clone size: .; J gene: TRBJ2-5; D gene: .; V gene: TRBV5-6; CDR3 DNA: TGTGCCAGCAGCTTCGGCAGAGAGACCCAGTACTTC; CDR3 protein: CASSFGRETQYF
clone size: .; J gene: TRBJ2-7; D gene: .; V gene: TRBV28; CDR3 DNA: TGTGCCAGCAGTTCGGGACTTTACGAGCAGTACTTC; CDR3 protein: CASSSGLYEQYF
clone size: .; J gene: TRBJ1-4; D gene: TRBD1; V gene: TRBV3-1/TRBV3-2; CDR3 DNA: TGTGCCAGCAGCGGACGGCACGGACAGGGGCATTGGGATGAAAAACTGTTTTTT; CDR3 protein: CASSGRHGQGHWDEKLFF
clone size: .; J gene: TRBJ2-7; D gene: .; V gene: TRBV28; CDR3 DNA: TGTGCCAGCGGACTCAGTCGGTCAGCCTACGAGCAGTACTTC; CDR3 protein: CASGLSRSAYEQYF
clone size: once; J gene: TRBJ2-5; D gene: .; V gene: TRBV28; CDR3 DNA: TGTGCCAGCAGTCCCCGCTGGACGGATTCGGAGACCCAGTACTTC; CDR3 protein: CASSPRWTDSETQYF
clone size: .; J gene: TRBJ2-5; D gene: .; V gene: TRBV5-6; CDR3 DNA: TGTGCCAGCAGTACACCGGGGAGGGGGATTCGGGCGGAGACCCAGTACTTC; CDR3 protein: CASSTPGRGIRAETQYF
clone size: .; J gene: TRBJ1-2; D gene: .; V gene: TRBV9; CDR3 DNA: TGTGCCAGTTCCTTTGGGGGTCTCAACTATGGCTACACCTTC; CDR3 protein: CASSFGGLNYGYTF
clone size: few; J gene: TRBJ1-2; D gene: .; V gene: TRBV24-1; CDR3 DNA: TGTGCCACCAGTGATTCGAGGGGTGGCTACACCTTC; CDR3 protein: CATSDSRGGYTF
clone size: .; J gene: TRBJ1-1; D gene: TRBD1; V gene: TRBV12-3/TRBV12-4; CDR3 DNA: TGTGCCAGCAGTTTAGAACAGGGGGGTGAAGCTTTCTTT; CDR3 protein: CASSLEQGGEAFF
clone size: .; J gene: TRBJ2-1; D gene: TRBD1; V gene: TRBV28; CDR3 DNA: TGTGCCAGCGACAGGGACTCCTACAATGAGCAGTTCTTC; CDR3 protein: CASDRDSYNEQFF
clone size: .; J gene: TRBJ2-1; D gene: TRBD2; V gene: TRBV18; CDR3 DNA: TGTGCCAGCTCACTAGCGGGCACTTACAATGAGCAGTTCTTC; CDR3 protein: CASSLAGTYNEQFF
clone size: .; J gene: TRBJ1-5; D gene: .; V gene: TRBV7-3; CDR3 DNA: TGTGCCAGCAGGGGTCCAGGGGAAAATCAGCCCCAGCATTTT; CDR3 protein: CASRGPGENQPQHF
clone size: few; J gene: TRBJ2-6; D gene: .; V gene: TRBV4-3; CDR3 DNA: TGCGCCAGCAGCCAAGAAGGGCCACTGTCCCACGTCCTGACTTTC; CDR3 protein: CASSQEGPLSHVLTF
clone size: .; J gene: TRBJ2-3; D gene: TRBD2; V gene: TRBV6-4; CDR3 DNA: TGTGCCAGCAGTGACTCCGAGGGGGCCAGCGGGGGGCCAGATACGCAGTATTTT; CDR3 protein: CASSDSEGASGGPDTQYF
clone size: .; J gene: TRBJ2-3; D gene: TRBD2; V gene: TRBV30; CDR3 DNA: TGTGCCTGGAACTGGGCGGGGGGGGATGCAGATACGCAGTATTTT; CDR3 protein: CAWNWAGGDADTQYF
clone size: once; J gene: TRBJ2-3; D gene: TRBD1; V gene: TRBV27; CDR3 DNA: TGTGCCAGCAGTGCTTGGGGACAGGGGAAAGATACGCAGTATTTT; CDR3 protein: CASSAWGQGKDTQYF
clone size: .; J gene: TRBJ2-7; D gene: TRBD1; V gene: TRBV9; CDR3 DNA: TGTGCCAGCGGCGGTTTGTCAGGGGGCCGCGGTGAGCAGTACTTC; CDR3 protein: CASGGLSGGRGEQYF
clone size: once; J gene: TRBJ2-1; D gene: TRBD2; V gene: TRBV2; CDR3 DNA: TGTGCCAGCAGTCCACTAGCGGGGAAGCAGTTCTTC; CDR3 protein: CASSPLAGKQFF
clone size: .; J gene: TRBJ2-7; D gene: .; V gene: TRBV6-5; CDR3 DNA: TGTGCCAGCATTAGTCCGAGCTCCTACGAGCAGTACTTC; CDR3 protein: CASISPSSYEQYF
clone size: .; J gene: TRBJ1-1; D gene: TRBD1; V gene: TRBV28; CDR3 DNA: TGTGCCAGCAGTTTGGGGGCAGGGGGCCAGTCTGAAGCTTTCTTT; CDR3 protein: CASSLGAGGQSEAFF
clone size: medium-sized; J gene: TRBJ2-1; D gene: TRBD2; V gene: TRBV28; CDR3 DNA: TGTGCCAGCAGTACGGGGGGACGGCACAATGAGCAGTTCTTC; CDR3 protein: CASSTGGRHNEQFF
clone size: .; J gene: TRBJ1-5; D gene: .; V gene: TRBV28; CDR3 DNA: TGTGCCAGCGGGGGGGTTCGCGCCCAGCATTTT; CDR3 protein: CASGGVRAQHF
clone size: .; J gene: TRBJ1-2; D gene: .; V gene: TRBV18; CDR3 DNA: TGTGCCAGCTCACCATCACATATAGAGACAGACTATGGCTACACCTTC; CDR3 protein: CASSPSHIETDYGYTF
clone size: .; J gene: TRBJ2-1; D gene: TRBD2; V gene: TRBV7-3; CDR3 DNA: TGTGCCAGCAGCTTAGACGGTAGCGGGATCTCCTACAATGAGCAGTTCTTC; CDR3 protein: CASSLDGSGISYNEQFF
clone size: .; J gene: TRBJ2-7; D gene: .; V gene: TRBV6-5; CDR3 DNA: TGTGCCAGCAGTTACTCGGGGCAGGGGACCTACGAGCAGTACTTC; CDR3 protein: CASSYSGQGTYEQYF
clone size: .; J gene: TRBJ2-7; D gene: TRBD2; V gene: TRBV19; CDR3 DNA: TGTGCCAGTAGATCGTCACTAGCGGATGCCTCCTACGAGCAGTACTTC; CDR3 protein: CASRSSLADASYEQYF
clone size: .; J gene: TRBJ1-3; D gene: .; V gene: TRBV3-1/TRBV3-2; CDR3 DNA: TGTGCCAGCAGCCAAGACAGAGGAAACACCATATATTTT; CDR3 protein: CASSQDRGNTIYF
clone size: .; J gene: TRBJ1-2; D gene: TRBD1; V gene: TRBV5-1; CDR3 DNA: TGCGCCAGCAGCTTGGGAACCAGGGGGCAGGCATTCTATGGCTACACCTTC; CDR3 protein: CASSLGTRGQAFYGYTF
clone size: .; J gene: TRBJ1-6; D gene: .; V gene: TRBV12-3/TRBV12-4; CDR3 DNA: TGTGCCAGCAGTGGAACCGGGGGTTCACCCCTCCACTTT; CDR3 protein: CASSGTGGSPLHF
clone size: .; J gene: TRBJ2-7; D gene: TRBD1; V gene: TRBV4-1; CDR3 DNA: TGCGCCAGCAGCCAAGTAGACAGGGCGGACTACGAGCAGTACTTC; CDR3 protein: CASSQVDRADYEQYF
clone size: .; J gene: TRBJ1-2; D gene: .; V gene: TRBV2; CDR3 DNA: TGTGCCAGCAGTGAAGTGATGAATTCCTGGGCCTATGGCTACACCTTC; CDR3 protein: CASSEVMNSWAYGYTF
clone size: .; J gene: TRBJ2-2; D gene: .; V gene: TRBV6-4; CDR3 DNA: TGTGCCAGCAGTGACTCGAGAACAGCGAACACCGGGGAGCTGTTTTTT; CDR3 protein: CASSDSRTANTGELFF
clone size: .; J gene: TRBJ2-2; D gene: .; V gene: TRBV7-8; CDR3 DNA: TGTGCCAGCAGCGGGGGGCGGACCAACACCGGGGAGCTGTTTTTT; CDR3 protein: CASSGGRTNTGELFF
clone size: few; J gene: TRBJ2-3; D gene: TRBD1; V gene: TRBV5-1; CDR3 DNA: TGCGCCAGCAGCCGGACAGGGGCGACAGATACGCAGTATTTT; CDR3 protein: CASSRTGATDTQYF
clone size: .; J gene: TRBJ2-3; D gene: TRBD2; V gene: TRBV7-9; CDR3 DNA: TGTGCCAGCAGCTCCGGGACTAGCGGGGGAGATACGCAGTATTTT; CDR3 protein: CASSSGTSGGDTQYF
clone size: .; J gene: TRBJ1-5; D gene: .; V gene: TRBV7-6; CDR3 DNA: TGTGCCAGCAGCAGGCAGTCCGGCCTCAATCAGCCCCAGCATTTT; CDR3 protein: CASSRQSGLNQPQHF
clone size: .; J gene: TRBJ2-1; D gene: TRBD2; V gene: TRBV10-3; CDR3 DNA: TGTGCCATCAGTGACCCAGCTATTAGCGGGGGTTACAATGAGCAGTTCTTC; CDR3 protein: CAISDPAISGGYNEQFF
clone size: once; J gene: TRBJ1-1; D gene: TRBD1; V gene: TRBV9; CDR3 DNA: TGTGCCAGCAGCTTGGGACAGGGGGCCGGAACAACTGAAGCTTTCTTT; CDR3 protein: CASSLGQGAGTTEAFF
clone size: few; J gene: TRBJ2-7; D gene: .; V gene: TRBV7-6; CDR3 DNA: TGTGCCAGCAGCTTAGCGGTTCCGGGGAAGGGATACGAGCAGTACTTC; CDR3 protein: CASSLAVPGKGYEQYF